This T cell receptor beta chain was recovered during a study of T cells in Graves' hyperthyroidism and ophthalmopathy. General observations from the study: Ophthalmopathy was identified by the model a median about 6.4 months ahead of onset.

Diagnoses rested on clinical symptoms, serum thyroxine and TRAb, thyroid ultrasound and orbital computed tomography. What was amplified from RNA transcripts were TCR beta CDR3 regions. The HTBI set primed first-round TCR CDR3 RT-PCR. TCRdb ran MiXCR on the multiplex PCR reads and lists one entry per CDR3 protein. The sample comprises approximately 270,000 distinct CDR3 sequences, roughly 15% of which are singletons, and about 14% rests with the top ten. This clonotype was picked up many times. Its antigen is currently unknown. V lost 1 base to trimming and J lost 4 bases, with 9 bases between them. CDR1 MDHEN and CDR2 SYDVKM come from the germline V gene. This CDR3 contains 14 residues.

This chain joins TRBV28 and TRBJ2-3, with D maybe TRBD2 (5 bases). The sequenced sample was blood. The origin of this receptor is a woman in her forties with Graves' hyperthyroidism that later progressed to Graves' ophthalmopathy. The CDR3 protein is CASSLSTRADTQYF. Here the CDR3 DNA reads TGTGCCAGCAGTTTATCCACGAGGGCAGATACGCAGTATTTT.